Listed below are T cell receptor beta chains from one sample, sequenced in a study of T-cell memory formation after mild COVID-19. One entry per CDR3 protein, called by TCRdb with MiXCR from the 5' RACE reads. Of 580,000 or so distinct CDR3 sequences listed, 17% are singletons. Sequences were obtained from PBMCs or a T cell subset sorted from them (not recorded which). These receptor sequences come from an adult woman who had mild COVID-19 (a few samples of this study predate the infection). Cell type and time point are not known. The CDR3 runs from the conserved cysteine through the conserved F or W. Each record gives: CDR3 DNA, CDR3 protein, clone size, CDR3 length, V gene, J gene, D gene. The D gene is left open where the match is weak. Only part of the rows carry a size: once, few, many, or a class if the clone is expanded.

CDR3 DNA: TGTGCCAGCACGTGGGGACCCGCTACCTACTACGAGCAGTACTTC
CDR3 protein: CASTWGPATYYEQYF
clone size: .
CDR3 length: 15
V gene: TRBV25-1
J gene: TRBJ2-7
D gene: .

CDR3 DNA: TGTGCCAGCAGTTTAGCGGGGACAGGGGACTATGGCTACACCTTC
CDR3 protein: CASSLAGTGDYGYTF
clone size: .
CDR3 length: 15
V gene: TRBV12-3/TRBV12-4
J gene: TRBJ1-2
D gene: TRBD1

CDR3 DNA: TGCAGTGCTAGAGATGGGACTGACAATCAGCCCCAGCATTTT
CDR3 protein: CSARDGTDNQPQHF
clone size: .
CDR3 length: 14
V gene: TRBV20-1
J gene: TRBJ1-5
D gene: .

CDR3 DNA: TGCAGTGCTATCAAGGGTGGTCCAGCGGGAGGCATTGGGTACAATGAGCAGTTCTTC
CDR3 protein: CSAIKGGPAGGIGYNEQFF
clone size: .
CDR3 length: 19
V gene: TRBV20-1
J gene: TRBJ2-1
D gene: TRBD2

CDR3 DNA: TGTGCCAGCAGTAACCTAGGGACTCAGCAGTTCTTC
CDR3 protein: CASSNLGTQQFF
clone size: few
CDR3 length: 12
V gene: TRBV6-6
J gene: TRBJ2-1
D gene: .

CDR3 DNA: TGTGCCAGCAGCGAGACCTCCACAGGGCGGCCCCAGCATTTT
CDR3 protein: CASSETSTGRPQHF
clone size: few
CDR3 length: 14
V gene: TRBV3-1
J gene: TRBJ1-5
D gene: .

CDR3 DNA: TGTGCCAGCAGTACTTTAGCGGGAGACAACACCGGGGAGCTGTTTTTT
CDR3 protein: CASSTLAGDNTGELFF
clone size: few
CDR3 length: 16
V gene: TRBV6-5
J gene: TRBJ2-2
D gene: TRBD2

CDR3 DNA: TGTGCCATCTCGCCGACAGGGGCGGACGAGCAGTACTTC
CDR3 protein: CAISPTGADEQYF
clone size: few
CDR3 length: 13
V gene: TRBV7-8
J gene: TRBJ2-7
D gene: TRBD1

CDR3 DNA: TGCAGTGCTAGAGATCTAGCGAGGACTTTCGGGAACTATGGCTACACCTTC
CDR3 protein: CSARDLARTFGNYGYTF
clone size: once
CDR3 length: 17
V gene: TRBV20-1
J gene: TRBJ1-2
D gene: .

CDR3 DNA: TGTGCCATTGGAGGGACGACTGAAGCTTTCTTT
CDR3 protein: CAIGGTTEAFF
clone size: .
CDR3 length: 11
V gene: TRBV10-3
J gene: TRBJ1-1
D gene: .

CDR3 DNA: TGCAGCGTTGAAGGGGGGGCAGGGACGGGTCCAGATACGCAGTATTTT
CDR3 protein: CSVEGGAGTGPDTQYF
clone size: few
CDR3 length: 16
V gene: TRBV29-1
J gene: TRBJ2-3
D gene: .

CDR3 DNA: TGTGCCAGCAGGCTACAGGGTACCGTCGGGGAGCTGTTTTTT
CDR3 protein: CASRLQGTVGELFF
clone size: .
CDR3 length: 14
V gene: TRBV7-2
J gene: TRBJ2-2
D gene: .

CDR3 DNA: TGTGCCAGCAGTTCTCTGCGGGGGGTGAACAATGAGCAGTTCTTC
CDR3 protein: CASSSLRGVNNEQFF
clone size: few
CDR3 length: 15
V gene: TRBV6-2/TRBV6-3
J gene: TRBJ2-1
D gene: TRBD2

CDR3 DNA: TGCGCCAGCAGCCAAATGGAGCGGGGGGACTATTTAACCCAGTACTTC
CDR3 protein: CASSQMERGDYLTQYF
clone size: few
CDR3 length: 16
V gene: TRBV4-1
J gene: TRBJ2-5
D gene: TRBD2

CDR3 DNA: TGCAGCGTGGGAGGGACAGAGAACACTGAAGCTTTCTTT
CDR3 protein: CSVGGTENTEAFF
clone size: few
CDR3 length: 13
V gene: TRBV29-1
J gene: TRBJ1-1
D gene: TRBD1

CDR3 DNA: TGCGCCAGCAGCCAAGTTGGGCTGGCTAGCGGAGGGGGGGAGACCCAGTACTTC
CDR3 protein: CASSQVGLASGGGETQYF
clone size: .
CDR3 length: 18
V gene: TRBV4-3
J gene: TRBJ2-5
D gene: .

CDR3 DNA: TGTGCCACCAGTGATCGGCGGGGGACCTCTCTCAATGAGCAGTTCTTC
CDR3 protein: CATSDRRGTSLNEQFF
clone size: few
CDR3 length: 16
V gene: TRBV24-1
J gene: TRBJ2-1
D gene: TRBD2

CDR3 DNA: TGTGCCAGCAGTTTAATCCAGGGGGCGGTTGGCTACACCTTC
CDR3 protein: CASSLIQGAVGYTF
clone size: many
CDR3 length: 14
V gene: TRBV12-3/TRBV12-4
J gene: TRBJ1-2
D gene: TRBD1

CDR3 DNA: TGTGCCAGCAGCAACAGGGGAGGCGAAAAACTGTTTTTT
CDR3 protein: CASSNRGGEKLFF
clone size: .
CDR3 length: 13
V gene: TRBV2
J gene: TRBJ1-4
D gene: TRBD1

CDR3 DNA: TGCGCCAGCAGCTTGACAGGGCCCGCCTACGAGCAGTACTTC
CDR3 protein: CASSLTGPAYEQYF
clone size: .
CDR3 length: 14
V gene: TRBV5-1
J gene: TRBJ2-7
D gene: .

CDR3 DNA: TGTGCCAGCAGCGGAACGCCGGGTCTGCCAAACTACAATGAGCAGTTCTTC
CDR3 protein: CASSGTPGLPNYNEQFF
clone size: .
CDR3 length: 17
V gene: TRBV6-2/TRBV6-3
J gene: TRBJ2-1
D gene: .

CDR3 DNA: TGCAGCGTCTCTACCGACAGGCTAGCCAAAAACATTCAGTACTTC
CDR3 protein: CSVSTDRLAKNIQYF
clone size: few
CDR3 length: 15
V gene: TRBV29-1
J gene: TRBJ2-4
D gene: .

CDR3 DNA: TGTGCCACCAGCCTATCCCAGGCGGGAGGTTTACAAGAGACCCAGTACTTC
CDR3 protein: CATSLSQAGGLQETQYF
clone size: few
CDR3 length: 17
V gene: TRBV24-1
J gene: TRBJ2-5
D gene: TRBD2

CDR3 DNA: TGTGCCAGCAGTTACTCGAAGGCCGAGCCCCAGCATTTT
CDR3 protein: CASSYSKAEPQHF
clone size: .
CDR3 length: 13
V gene: TRBV6-2/TRBV6-3
J gene: TRBJ1-5
D gene: .

CDR3 DNA: TGCGCCAGCAGCCTTTCGGGAGCAAACACAGATACGCAGTATTTT
CDR3 protein: CASSLSGANTDTQYF
clone size: many
CDR3 length: 15
V gene: TRBV5-1
J gene: TRBJ2-3
D gene: .

CDR3 DNA: TGCAGTGCTAGATCTACCGGGACTAGCTACCAAGAGACCCAGTACTTC
CDR3 protein: CSARSTGTSYQETQYF
clone size: few
CDR3 length: 16
V gene: TRBV20-1
J gene: TRBJ2-5
D gene: TRBD2

CDR3 DNA: TGCGCCAGCAGCAACACCGGGGGGGGCGGCTACAATGAGCAGTTCTTC
CDR3 protein: CASSNTGGGGYNEQFF
clone size: .
CDR3 length: 16
V gene: TRBV4-1
J gene: TRBJ2-1
D gene: TRBD2

CDR3 DNA: TGTGCCACCAGTGACCACACGACAGGCCTCAATCAGCCCCAGCATTTT
CDR3 protein: CATSDHTTGLNQPQHF
clone size: many
CDR3 length: 16
V gene: TRBV24-1
J gene: TRBJ1-5
D gene: .

CDR3 DNA: TGTGCCAGCAGTTTCAGGAGCCGCACAGATACGCAGTATTTT
CDR3 protein: CASSFRSRTDTQYF
clone size: .
CDR3 length: 14
V gene: TRBV27
J gene: TRBJ2-3
D gene: .

CDR3 DNA: TGTGCCATCAGTGAGTCCTACACCACCGGGGAGCTGTTTTTT
CDR3 protein: CAISESYTTGELFF
clone size: .
CDR3 length: 14
V gene: TRBV10-3
J gene: TRBJ2-2
D gene: .

CDR3 DNA: TGTGCCAGCAGTTTCTTCGGGTTGGGGGAGCTGTTTTTT
CDR3 protein: CASSFFGLGELFF
clone size: .
CDR3 length: 13
V gene: TRBV27
J gene: TRBJ2-2
D gene: .

CDR3 DNA: TGCAGCGTTATTCAGGGAACTGAAGCTTTCTTT
CDR3 protein: CSVIQGTEAFF
clone size: once
CDR3 length: 11
V gene: TRBV29-1
J gene: TRBJ1-1
D gene: .

CDR3 DNA: TGTGCCTGGAGTGTACAACTAGGGACTGAAGCTTTCTTT
CDR3 protein: CAWSVQLGTEAFF
clone size: many
CDR3 length: 13
V gene: TRBV30
J gene: TRBJ1-1
D gene: .

CDR3 DNA: TGTGCCAGCAGTCTCCAGTCTGGGAGGGGCGAGACCCAGTACTTC
CDR3 protein: CASSLQSGRGETQYF
clone size: .
CDR3 length: 15
V gene: TRBV6-5
J gene: TRBJ2-5
D gene: TRBD2

CDR3 DNA: TGTGCCAGCAGCTATCAACGGGACACCAAGGGAAACATTCAGTACTTC
CDR3 protein: CASSYQRDTKGNIQYF
clone size: .
CDR3 length: 16
V gene: TRBV7-2
J gene: TRBJ2-4
D gene: .

CDR3 DNA: TGTGCCAGCAGCCAGCCGACTAGCGGGGATTACTCGACTACCTACGAGCAGTACTTC
CDR3 protein: CASSQPTSGDYSTTYEQYF
clone size: .
CDR3 length: 19
V gene: TRBV4-2
J gene: TRBJ2-7
D gene: TRBD2

CDR3 DNA: TGTGCCACCAGTGATTCACGACAGGGGGACACCGGGGAGCTGTTTTTT
CDR3 protein: CATSDSRQGDTGELFF
clone size: few
CDR3 length: 16
V gene: TRBV24-1
J gene: TRBJ2-2
D gene: TRBD1

CDR3 DNA: TGCGCCAGCAGCCTATTACAGAGTAACTACGAGCAGTACTTC
CDR3 protein: CASSLLQSNYEQYF
clone size: few
CDR3 length: 14
V gene: TRBV5-1
J gene: TRBJ2-7
D gene: .

CDR3 DNA: TGTGCCAGTACTCTCGGCCGAAATAATGAAAAACTGTTTTTT
CDR3 protein: CASTLGRNNEKLFF
clone size: .
CDR3 length: 14
V gene: TRBV19
J gene: TRBJ1-4
D gene: .

CDR3 DNA: TGTGCCAGCAGCTTAGAAGGGACCGGGAACAATGAGCAGTTCTTC
CDR3 protein: CASSLEGTGNNEQFF
clone size: .
CDR3 length: 15
V gene: TRBV7-3
J gene: TRBJ2-1
D gene: .

CDR3 DNA: TGTGCCAGCAGCCAAGTTAGTAGAGGGTTCCACGAGCAGTACTTC
CDR3 protein: CASSQVSRGFHEQYF
clone size: .
CDR3 length: 15
V gene: TRBV3-1
J gene: TRBJ2-7
D gene: .

CDR3 DNA: TGTGCCAGCAGCTTAGCGGGGACTGAGAACACTGAAGCTTTCTTT
CDR3 protein: CASSLAGTENTEAFF
clone size: few
CDR3 length: 15
V gene: TRBV7-2
J gene: TRBJ1-1
D gene: .

CDR3 DNA: TGTGCCAGCAGTCAACAGGGTGCCGAGCAGTACTTC
CDR3 protein: CASSQQGAEQYF
clone size: .
CDR3 length: 12
V gene: TRBV27
J gene: TRBJ2-7
D gene: .

CDR3 DNA: TGTGCCAGCAGCCAAGTCGGTCAGAGATACAGGGCCTACGAGCAGTACTTC
CDR3 protein: CASSQVGQRYRAYEQYF
clone size: .
CDR3 length: 17
V gene: TRBV3-1
J gene: TRBJ2-7
D gene: .

CDR3 DNA: TGTGCCAGCAGCTTAGCCTGGGGCTTCGGCTATGGCTACACCTTC
CDR3 protein: CASSLAWGFGYGYTF
clone size: few
CDR3 length: 15
V gene: TRBV7-9
J gene: TRBJ1-2
D gene: .

CDR3 DNA: TGTGCCAGCAGCTCGCCAGGGAGGTCGGGTTCACCCCTCCACTTT
CDR3 protein: CASSSPGRSGSPLHF
clone size: .
CDR3 length: 15
V gene: TRBV7-9
J gene: TRBJ1-6
D gene: .

CDR3 DNA: TGTGCCAGCAGCGTCTCCGGGACAGGGTACACAGATACGCAGTATTTT
CDR3 protein: CASSVSGTGYTDTQYF
clone size: .
CDR3 length: 16
V gene: TRBV9
J gene: TRBJ2-3
D gene: TRBD1